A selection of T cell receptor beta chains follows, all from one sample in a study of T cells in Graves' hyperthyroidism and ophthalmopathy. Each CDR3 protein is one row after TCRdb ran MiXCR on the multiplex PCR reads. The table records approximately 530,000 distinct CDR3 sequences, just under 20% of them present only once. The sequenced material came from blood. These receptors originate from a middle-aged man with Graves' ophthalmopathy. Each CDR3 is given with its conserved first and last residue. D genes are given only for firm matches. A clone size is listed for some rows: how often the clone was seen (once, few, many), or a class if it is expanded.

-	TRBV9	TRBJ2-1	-	TGTGCCAGCAGCGTAGAGGGCTCCCGCGGGTACAATGAGCAGTTCTTC	CASSVEGSRGYNEQFF
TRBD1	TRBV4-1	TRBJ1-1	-	TGCGCCAGCGTCGGGACAGGGAACACTGAAGCTTTCTTT	CASVGTGNTEAFF
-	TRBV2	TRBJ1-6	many	TGTGCCAGTCATGAAAGGATTTTGTCACCCCTCCACTTT	CASHERILSPLHF
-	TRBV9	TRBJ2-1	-	TGTGCCAGCAGCTTAGCCTTGGTCATTGGTCTACGACTCGTCAATGAGCAGTTCTTC	CASSLALVIGLRLVNEQFF
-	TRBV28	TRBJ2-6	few	TGTGCCAGCAGTCGGCTGTCTGGGGCCAACGTCCTGACTTTC	CASSRLSGANVLTF
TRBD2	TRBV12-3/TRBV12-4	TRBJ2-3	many	TGTGCCAGCAGTTTAAGGACGGGGGGGCTTGATACGCAGTATTTT	CASSLRTGGLDTQYF
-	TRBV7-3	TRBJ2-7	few	TGTGCCAGCAGCTTAGGGTCTCAAAGGGAGCAGTACTTC	CASSLGSQREQYF
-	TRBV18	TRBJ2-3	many	TGTGCCAGCTCATCCCTTGAGCGTACAGATACGCAGTATTTT	CASSSLERTDTQYF
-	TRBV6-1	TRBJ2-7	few	TGTGCCAGCGCCCGGTCCAGCTCCTACGAGCAGTACTTC	CASARSSSYEQYF
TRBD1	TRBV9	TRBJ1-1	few	TGTGCCAGCAGCTTCGCCGGGACAGGGGCCACTGAAGCTTTCTTT	CASSFAGTGATEAFF
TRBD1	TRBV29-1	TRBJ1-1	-	TGCAGCGCCGTGGGGGGGGGGGACAGGGTGGCTTTCTTT	CSAVGGGDRVAFF
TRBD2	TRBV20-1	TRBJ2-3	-	TGCAGTGCTAGTAGCGGGGGTGGGAATACGCAGTATTTT	CSASSGGGNTQYF
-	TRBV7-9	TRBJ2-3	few	TGTGCCAGCAGCTTCTCCGGAGGACAAGCCACAGATACGCAGTATTTT	CASSFSGGQATDTQYF
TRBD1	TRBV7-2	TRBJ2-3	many	TGTGCCAGCAGCTTAGCGACAGGGGCAGATACGCAGTATTTT	CASSLATGADTQYF
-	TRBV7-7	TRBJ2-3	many	TGTGCTAGCAGCTTAGAGCGTACAGATACGCAGTATTTT	CASSLERTDTQYF
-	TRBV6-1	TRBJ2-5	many	TGTGCCAGCAGTGGGGACTCCACGTCCGGGACCCAGTACTTC	CASSGDSTSGTQYF
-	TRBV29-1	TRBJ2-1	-	TGCAGCGTTGACCCGTACAATGAGCAGTTCTTC	CSVDPYNEQFF
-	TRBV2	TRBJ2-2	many	TGTGCCAGCAGTGGGGGACTCTACACCGGGGAGCTGTTTTTT	CASSGGLYTGELFF
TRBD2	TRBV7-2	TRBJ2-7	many	TGTGCCAGCAGCTTCACCTTAGCGGGACGCGGGTACGAGCAGTACTTC	CASSFTLAGRGYEQYF
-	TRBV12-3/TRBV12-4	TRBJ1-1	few	TGTGCCAGCGGGGACCAAGGCCGGGTCTTGGATGCTTTCTTT	CASGDQGRVLDAFF
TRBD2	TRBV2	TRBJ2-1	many	TGTGCCAGCAGTGATAGCGGGGGGATCAATGAGCAGTTCTTC	CASSDSGGINEQFF
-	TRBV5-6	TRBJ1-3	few	TGTGCCAGCAGCTCGAGACGGATCTCTGGAAACACCATATATTTT	CASSSRRISGNTIYF
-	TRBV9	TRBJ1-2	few	TGTGCCAGCAGCGCAGTCCAAAAGGACTATGGCTACACCTTC	CASSAVQKDYGYTF
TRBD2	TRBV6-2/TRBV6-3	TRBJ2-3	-	TGTGCCAGCATGCTTGCGGGGGGCACAGATACGCAGTATTTT	CASMLAGGTDTQYF
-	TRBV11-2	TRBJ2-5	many	TGTGCCAGCAGCTCACAGGGATGGGAGACCCAGTACTTC	CASSSQGWETQYF
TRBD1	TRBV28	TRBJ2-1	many	TGTGCCAGCAGCTCTTTAAGGCGCGGGACAGGGTCCTCTTCTTCCTACAATGAGCAGTTCTTC	CASSSLRRGTGSSSSYNEQFF
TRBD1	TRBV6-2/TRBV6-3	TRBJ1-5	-	TGTGCCAGATCCTTCACGGACAGGGGCAATCAGCCCCAGCATTTT	CARSFTDRGNQPQHF
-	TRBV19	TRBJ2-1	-	TGTGCCAGTAGTATGCAGGGCTCCTACAATGAGCAGTTCTTC	CASSMQGSYNEQFF
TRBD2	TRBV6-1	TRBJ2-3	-	TGTGCCAGCATGAGTGGCGGGGGGTGGGATACGCAGTATTTT	CASMSGGGWDTQYF
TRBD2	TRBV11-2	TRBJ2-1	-	TGTGCCAGCAGCCCCGGGACTAGCGGGGTAGTTTACAATGAGCAGTTCTTC	CASSPGTSGVVYNEQFF
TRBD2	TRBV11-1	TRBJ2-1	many	TGTGCCAGCAGCTTGACTAGCGGAGACTACAATGAGCAGTTCTTC	CASSLTSGDYNEQFF
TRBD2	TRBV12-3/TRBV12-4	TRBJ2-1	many	TGTGCCAGCAGTTTAGCGCAGGCTAGCGGTTACAATGAGCAGTTCTTC	CASSLAQASGYNEQFF
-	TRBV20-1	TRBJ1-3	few	TGCAGTGCTAGAGATCTGAGGGCAGCCGGAAACACCATATATTTT	CSARDLRAAGNTIYF
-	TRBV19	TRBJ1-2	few	TGTGCCAGTAGTATTTTCTTTACGGCAGACAATGGCTACACCTTC	CASSIFFTADNGYTF
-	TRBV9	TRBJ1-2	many	TGTGCCAGCAGGACGACAGGAACCTATGGCTACACCTTC	CASRTTGTYGYTF